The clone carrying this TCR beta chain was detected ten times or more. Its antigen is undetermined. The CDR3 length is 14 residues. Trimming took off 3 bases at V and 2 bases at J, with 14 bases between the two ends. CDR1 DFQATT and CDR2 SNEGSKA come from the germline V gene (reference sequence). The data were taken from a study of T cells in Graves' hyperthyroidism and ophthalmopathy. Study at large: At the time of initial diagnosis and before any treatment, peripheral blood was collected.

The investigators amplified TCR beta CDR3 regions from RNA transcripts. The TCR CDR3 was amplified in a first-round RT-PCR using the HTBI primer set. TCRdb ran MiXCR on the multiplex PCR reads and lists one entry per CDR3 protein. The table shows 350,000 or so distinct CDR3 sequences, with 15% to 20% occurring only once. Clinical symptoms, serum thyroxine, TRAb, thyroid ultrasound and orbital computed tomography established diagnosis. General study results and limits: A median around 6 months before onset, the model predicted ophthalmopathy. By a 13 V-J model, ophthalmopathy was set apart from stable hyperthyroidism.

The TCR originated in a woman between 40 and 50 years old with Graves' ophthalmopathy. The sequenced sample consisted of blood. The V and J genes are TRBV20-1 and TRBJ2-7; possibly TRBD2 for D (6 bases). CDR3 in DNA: TGCAGTGCTAGTGGCCAGGAGGGAACCTACGAGCAGTACTTC. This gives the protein CSASGQEGTYEQYF.